What follows are 2 T cell receptor beta chains derived from one specimen sequenced in a study of T-cell memory formation after mild COVID-19 (dated by TCRdb to the early 2020s). Library creation used 5' RACE. Reads for this sample came from an Illumina NovaSeq 6000. TCRdb itself trimmed the public reads at Q25 with fastp, ran MiXCR and retained productive beta chains. Rows are unified per CDR3 protein, each entry keeping the most common DNA and genes. The sample table shows about 540,000 distinct CDR3 sequences, and roughly 20% are seen once. Clones ranked in the top ten supply under 15% of the sample. Input material: PBMCs or a T cell subset sorted from them (not recorded which). The receptors shown here come from an adult woman who had mild COVID-19 (a few samples of this study predate the infection). The sample titles of this study are shuffled in the database, so cell type and time point are left out; the donor was told from shared clones.

The chain couples TRBV27 to TRBJ2-1; D is undetermined. V was shortened by 1 base and J by 9 bases, with 10 bases between the two germline ends. Germline lookup yields CDR1 MNHEY and CDR2 SMNVEV (reference sequence). The CDR3 sequence is 13 residues long. The CDR3 DNA is TGTGCCAGCAGTTTATTCGGGTATACTGAGCAGTTCTTC. The encoded protein is CASSLFGYTEQFF.

This clonotype was observed a handful of times. The chain employs TRBV10-3 and TRBJ2-1; D not certain. Trimming stripped 6 bases from V and 10 bases from J, with 7 bases between. From germline, CDR1 is ENHRY and CDR2 SYGVKD. The CDR3 is made up of 10 amino acids. CDR3 coding DNA: TGTGCCATCAGGACCTTGGAGCAGTTCTTC. Amino acid sequence: CAIRTLEQFF.